Shown below are 13 T cell receptor beta chains from a single sample sequenced in a study of blood T cells in healthy people across ages. A sample-barcoded 5' primer and a J-beta primer mix were used in a second PCR of roughly 7 to 11 cycles. TCRdb independently ran MiXCR on the 5' RACE reads; one entry per CDR3 protein. The sample gives about 760,000 distinct CDR3 sequences, roughly 25% of which show up once; more than 8% is in the top ten. This sample also belongs to another study, concerning T cells of mothers and their children.

Sequencing was done on a sample of blood. The receptors derive from a boy aged 10-17 years in good health.

The V and J genes are TRBV20-1 and TRBJ2-5; no clear D. The CDR3 consists of 14 residues. Germline CDR1 is DFQATT and CDR2 is SNEGSKA (reference sequence). The V and J ends lost 0 bases and 4 bases respectively, with 12 bases between them. CDR3 region: CSAREPHTPETQYF. The CDR3 DNA sequence: TGCAGTGCTAGAGAGCCTCATACCCCAGAGACCCAGTACTTC.

This clonotype has just a few counts. The genes are TRBV27 and TRBJ1-1; D is unresolved. This CDR3 has 13 residues. V was shortened by 5 bases and J by 6 bases, with 13 bases between the two germline ends. Germline V lookup: CDR1 MNHEY, CDR2 SMNVEV (reference sequence). The CDR3 loop is CASSPSLGAEAFF. CDR3 nucleotide sequence: TGTGCCAGCAGTCCCTCACTTGGCGCTGAAGCTTTCTTT.

Notes on this clonotype: At one of its ends the junction is not consistent with the germline gene, which may arise from a read error. The chain combines TRBV5-1 with TRBJ1-2; tentatively, D is TRBD1 (5 bases). This CDR3 region has 16 residues. Germline lookup yields CDR1 SGHRS and CDR2 YFSETQ. CDR3 sequence (DNA): TGCGCCAGCACCCCTGTTCAGGGATCCAGCAACTATGGTTACACCTTC. It encodes CASTPVQGSSNYGYTF.

The genes are TRBV2 and TRBJ2-5, with TRBD2 matching over 11 bases. V lost 6 bases and J lost 2; bases outside the gene matches: 5. The CDR3 is 15 residues long. Germline V gene lookup returns CDR1 SNHLY and CDR2 FYNNEI. The CDR3 DNA sequence: TGTGCCAGCAGGAAACTAGCGGGAGTACAAGAGACCCAGTACTTC. Translating it yields CASRKLAGVQETQYF.

This clonotype was observed a few times. The chain is built from TRBV12-3 or TRBV12-4 and TRBJ2-7, with 9 bases that match TRBD2. Trimming at V came to 8 bases and at J to 7 bases, leaving 6 bases not matched to a gene. The CDR3 length is 12 residues. The CDR3 sequence is CASSSGMGEQYF. The CDR3 DNA is TGTGCCAGCTCTAGCGGGATGGGGGAGCAGTACTTC.

This clonotype was detected a few times. CDR3 in DNA: TGTGCCAGCAGCCCCGGGCGAACAAATTCCTACGAGCAGTACTTC. It codes for CASSPGRTNSYEQYF. The V and J genes are TRBV28 and TRBJ2-5; D is uncertain. Matching the DNA end better, TRBJ2-7 makes the J call doubtful. The germline CDR1 and CDR2 sequences are MDHEN and SYDVKM. The CDR3 is made up of 15 amino acids.

This clonotype was observed once. This chain links TRBV5-6 with TRBJ2-1, with D perhaps matching TRBD2 (6 bases). Germline CDR1 reads SGHDT; CDR2 reads YYEEEE. Trimming took 4 bases from V and 0 from J, leaving 17 bases between them. The CDR3 has 17 amino acids. The CDR3 DNA reads as TGTGCCAGCAGCCCTGGGCATCTAGCGAACTCCTACAATGAGCAGTTCTTC. As protein: CASSPGHLANSYNEQFF.

The rearrangement joins TRBV7-2 to TRBJ2-7; no clear D gene. The CDR3 length is 12 residues. Trimming shortened V by 2 bases and J by 6 bases, and 8 bases separated the two germline ends. Germline-derived CDR1 and CDR2 are SGHTA and FQGNSA. The CDR3 protein is CASSLSVGEQYF. CDR3 DNA sequence: TGTGCCAGCAGCTTATCCGTAGGCGAGCAGTACTTC. The full variable domain, its missing parts supplied by reference TRBV7-2 and TRBJ2-7, is GAGVSQSPSNKVTEKGKDVELRCDPISGHTALYWYRQSLGQGLEFLIYFQGNSAPDKSGLPSDRFSAERTGGSVSTLTIQRTQQEDSAVYLCASSLSVGEQYFGPGTRLTVT.

This clonotype was counted only a few times. The CDR3 DNA sequence: TGCGCCAGCAGCCAGTTCAGCGGGGGGAATTACAATGAGCAGTTCTTC. Protein: CASSQFSGGNYNEQFF. V gene TRBV4-3 combines with J gene TRBJ2-1, with 9 bases matching TRBD2. V dropped 3 bases and J dropped 4; count of bases not matched to a gene: 7. Germline V CDR1 and CDR2: LGHNA, YSLEER. CDR3 size: 16 residues.

This clonotype was counted a few times. V gene TRBV19 combines with J gene TRBJ1-3, with D tentatively TRBD1 (6 bases). The V gene lost 3 bases and the J gene lost 7 bases, with 19 bases spanning the gap. CDR1 and CDR2 from the germline V gene are LNHDA and SQIVND (reference sequence). CDR3 length equals 16 residues. CDR3 bases: TGTGCCAGTAGTATGTTACAGGGTGCCCAGGTGAACACCATATATTTT. Amino acids: CASSMLQGAQVNTIYF.

In this sample, this clonotype turned up a few times. J is TRBJ1-2 and V is TRBV25-1; unclear D gene. The CDR3 runs 14 residues. The germline gives CDR1 MGHDK, CDR2 SYGVNS. V gave up 6 bases and J gave up 8 bases, with 19 bases separating them. CDR3 sequence: CASREEGGWPGYTF. DNA for the CDR3: TGTGCCAGCAGGGAGGAGGGCGGATGGCCGGGCTACACCTTC.

The chain is built from TRBV20-1 and TRBJ1-1; no firm D call. Looked up from germline, CDR1 is DFQATT and CDR2 is SNEGSKA (reference sequence). This CDR3 region has 13 residues. V lost 6 bases and J lost 1, with 12 bases in between. CDR3 residues: CSAPSDGNTEAFF. The CDR3 DNA reads TGCAGTGCCCCCTCGGATGGGAACACTGAAGCTTTCTTT.

The table lists this clonotype with a few counts. V and J are TRBV12-5 and TRBJ2-1; TRBD2 aligns across 13 bases. This CDR3 region has 17 residues. CDR1 is LGHNT, CDR2 FRNRAP, per germline. J gave up 0 bases and V 4 bases, and 3 bases lay outside the gene matches. CDR3 residues: CASGSGTSGDSYNEQFF. For the CDR3, the DNA is TGTGCTAGTGGTTCTGGGACTAGCGGGGACTCCTACAATGAGCAGTTCTTC.